The 19 T cell receptor beta chains below all came from one sample that was sequenced in a study of PD-L1 blockade in urothelial cancer. TCRdb keeps only in-frame clones here, not all; method: immunoSEQ multiplex PCR. Of 70,000 or so clones listed, 85% to 90% are singletons. Source: PBMCs, taken around atezolizumab (anti-PD-L1) treatment. The receptors were sampled from a man between 60 and 75 years old with urothelial cancer.

The J gene is TRBJ1-3, the V gene TRBV19; no clear D. Looked up from germline, CDR1 is LNHDA and CDR2 is SQIVND (reference sequence). Trimming removed 2 bases at V and 3 bases at J, with 8 bases between. The CDR3 loop spans 14 amino acids. Written as DNA, the CDR3 is TGTGCCAGTAGTATACCGGGGAGTGGAAACACCATATATTTT. It codes for CASSIPGSGNTIYF.

This rearrangement joins TRBV5-4 to TRBJ2-1; D gene unclear. Germline V gene sequence: CDR1 SGHNT, CDR2 YYREEE (reference sequence). The ends were cut back, 1 base at V and 10 bases at J, with 9 bases in the middle. This CDR3 spans 12 amino acids. The CDR3: CASSLSGREQFF. The CDR3 nucleotides are TGTGCCAGCAGCTTGTCAGGAAGGGAGCAGTTCTTC.

The gene calls are TRBV11-3 and TRBJ2-5, with 13 bases that match TRBD2. CDR3 size: 16 residues. CDR1 and CDR2 from the germline V gene are SGHNT and YENEEA. V gave up 5 bases and J gave up 5 bases; unmatched junction bases: 8. This CDR3 reads CASSATSGRAGETQYF. In DNA, the CDR3 is TGTGCCAGCAGCGCAACTAGCGGGAGGGCGGGGGAGACCCAGTACTTC.

The chain couples TRBV28 to TRBJ2-4, with a tentative D call TRBD2 (6 bases). Germline values: CDR1 MDHEN, CDR2 SYDVKM. The CDR3 runs 17 residues. Deletions cut 1 base from V and 3 bases from J, with 16 bases between. In DNA form, the CDR3 reads TGTGCCAGCAGTTTATTGGGAGGCGGTGGGGTCAAAAACATTCAGTACTTC. It encodes CASSLLGGGGVKNIQYF.

This chain joins TRBV2 and TRBJ2-3; TRBD2 aligns across 8 bases. J lost 3 bases, V lost 4 bases, and 6 bases had no gene match. The CDR3 is 15 residues long. The germline CDR1 and CDR2 sequences are SNHLY and FYNNEI. The DNA of the CDR3 is TGTGCCAGCAGTGTAAGCGGGAGCGAGACAGATACGCAGTATTTT. Translated: CASSVSGSETDTQYF.

J is TRBJ2-2 and V is TRBV7-2; D is possibly TRBD2 (6 bases). Trimming stripped 6 bases from V and 7 bases from J, with 15 bases between. The CDR3 length is 14 residues. Germline CDR1 reads SGHTA; CDR2 reads FQGNSA. DNA of the CDR3: TGTGCCAGCAGACGGGAGTTCTCCCTCGGGGAGCTGTTTTTT. Residues: CASRREFSLGELFF.

This clone was picked up one time. This chain links TRBV5-6 with TRBJ2-7; TRBD2 agrees at 9 bases. The CDR3 loop spans 13 amino acids. CDR1 and CDR2 from the germline V gene are SGHDT and YYEEEE. With 3 bases clipped from V and 7 bases from J, the junction kept 5 bases outside the gene matches. In DNA form, the CDR3 reads TGTGCCAGCAGCTCTGCTAGCGGGACGGAGCAGTACTTC. Its translation: CASSSASGTEQYF. The full variable domain, rest sourced from reference TRBV5-6 and TRBJ2-7, is DAGVTQSPTHLIKTRGQQVTLRCSPKSGHDTVSWYQQALGQGPQFIFQYYEEEERQRGNFPDRFSGHQFPNYSSELNVNALLLGDSALYLCASSSASGTEQYFGPGTRLTVT.

The rearrangement uses TRBV6-1 and TRBJ2-3, with 11 bases identical to TRBD2. The V and J ends lost 7 bases and 1 base, in that order; junction bases with no gene match: 4. This CDR3 region has 15 residues. Per germline, CDR1 MNHNS and CDR2 SASEGT. The CDR3: CASKGLAVRTDTQYF. Here the CDR3 DNA reads TGTGCCAGCAAGGGACTAGCGGTCCGCACAGATACGCAGTATTTT.

This clone showed up just once. The chain links TRBV6-5 to TRBJ1-2; weak D call: TRBD1 (6 bases). The ends were cut back, 2 bases at V and 2 bases at J, with 12 bases in the middle. The V gene's germline CDR1 is MNHEY and CDR2 SVGAGI. This CDR3 comprises 15 residues. In nucleotides, the CDR3 is TGTGCCAGCAGTTACACCACAGGGACCAACTATGGCTACACCTTC. It encodes CASSYTTGTNYGYTF.

This sequence joins TRBV2 and TRBJ2-1; D gene ambiguous. Germline loops: CDR1 SNHLY, CDR2 FYNNEI. The CDR3 extends over 14 amino acids. Trimming took off 3 bases at V and 0 bases at J, with 6 bases between the two ends. DNA of the CDR3: TGTGCCAGCAGTGAGTGGAGCTCCTACAATGAGCAGTTCTTC. It encodes CASSEWSSYNEQFF.

J is TRBJ2-1 and V is TRBV19; 10 positions match TRBD2. J lost 12 bases, V lost 6 bases, and 17 bases had no gene match. Germline V lookup: CDR1 LNHDA, CDR2 SQIVND (reference sequence). The CDR3 covers 16 residues. This chain's CDR3 is CASRIGLAASPTGQFF. The CDR3 DNA reads as TGTGCCAGTAGGATTGGACTAGCGGCATCACCCACTGGGCAGTTCTTC.

The rearrangement joins TRBV7-8 to TRBJ2-1; 8 bases fit TRBD2. With 5 bases clipped from V and 15 bases from J, the junction kept 18 bases outside the gene matches. Per germline, CDR1 SGHVS and CDR2 FQNEAQ. This CDR3 comprises 15 residues. CDR3 coding DNA: TGTGCCAGCAGCCTCCCCCTAGGTGATAGCGGGAAGGCGTTCTTC. As protein: CASSLPLGDSGKAFF. The full variable domain, completed using reference TRBV7-8 and TRBJ2-1, is GAGVSQSPRYKVAKRGQDVALRCDPISGHVSLFWYQQALGQGPEFLTYFQNEAQLDKSGLPSDRFFAERPEGSVSTLKIQRTQQEDSAVYLCASSLPLGDSGKAFFGPGTRLTVL.

The chain employs TRBV28 and TRBJ2-7, with D possibly matching TRBD1 (7 bases). Germline CDR1 MDHEN, CDR2 SYDVKM. The CDR3 is made up of 15 amino acids. Trimming took 5 bases from V and 0 from J, leaving 14 bases between them. The CDR3 loop reads CASSRAGGPSYEQYF. The DNA of the CDR3 is TGTGCCAGCAGTCGGGCAGGGGGGCCCTCCTACGAGCAGTACTTC.

This clone was found once. The chain employs TRBV7-3 and TRBJ2-2; the D gene is possibly TRBD1 (6 bases). Trimming shortened V by 8 bases and J by 0 bases, and 13 bases separated the two germline ends. CDR1 is SGHTA, CDR2 FQGTGA, per germline. The CDR3 consists of 15 residues. The CDR3: CASSPGTTNTGELFF. CDR3 DNA: TGTGCCAGCTCTCCCGGGACAACGAACACCGGGGAGCTGTTTTTT.

The V call is TRBV6-1, the J call TRBJ1-1; 9 bases map to TRBD1. Trimming cost V 2 bases and J 0 bases; bases outside gene matches: 7. The CDR3 totals 17 residues. Germline CDR1 and CDR2: MNHNS and SASEGT. The CDR3 DNA reads TGTGCCAGCAGTGAAACAGGGGGCCCGTCTATGAACACTGAAGCTTTCTTT. It codes for CASSETGGPSMNTEAFF.

CDR3: CAWSVRWAGNNSPLHF. The DNA of the CDR3 is TGTGCCTGGAGTGTACGCTGGGCAGGGAACAATTCACCCCTCCACTTT. The chain couples TRBV30 to TRBJ1-6; tentatively, D is TRBD1 (5 bases). CDR3 length equals 16 residues. Looked up from germline, CDR1 is GTSNPN and CDR2 is SVGIG (reference sequence). With 0 bases removed from V and 7 bases from J, the gap between germline ends came to 16 bases. Combining the CDR3 with reference TRBV30 and TRBJ1-6 gives the whole variable domain SQTIHQWPATLVQPVGSPLSLECTVEGTSNPNLYWYRQAAGRGLQLLFYSVGIGQISSEVPQNLSASRPQDRQFILSSKKLLLSDSGFYLCAWSVRWAGNNSPLHFGNGTRLTVT.

The J gene is TRBJ1-6, the V gene TRBV6-1, with D perhaps TRBD1 (6 bases). V lost 6 bases and J 7 bases, leaving 16 bases between the germline ends. CDR1 MNHNS and CDR2 SASEGT come from the germline V gene. The CDR3 spans 15 residues. The CDR3 bases are TGTGCCAGCAGAGTCCCCGGGACACAGAATTCACCCCTCCACTTT. Encoded protein: CASRVPGTQNSPLHF.

In its sample, this clone was seen once. The chain links TRBV7-9 to TRBJ1-4, with 10 positions matching TRBD1. There are 15 residues in the CDR3. CDR1 is SEHNR and CDR2 is FQNEAQ in the germline V gene (reference sequence). Losses at the gene ends were 4 bases for V and 4 bases for J; bases not matched to a gene: 3. The CDR3 DNA reads TGTGCCAGCAGCTCCGACAGGGGGCTTAATGAAAAACTGTTTTTT. Protein sequence: CASSSDRGLNEKLFF.

V is TRBV11-2 and J is TRBJ1-2, with D perhaps matching TRBD1 (6 bases). The CDR3 has 17 residues. Trimming took off 0 bases at V and 5 bases at J, with 19 bases between the two ends. Germline V CDR1 and CDR2: SGHAT, FQNNGV. CDR3: CASSLDRLAGVSYGYTF. DNA of the CDR3: TGTGCCAGCAGCTTAGATCGGTTGGCAGGGGTCTCTTATGGCTACACCTTC.